The next 26 T cell receptor beta chains were all read from a single sample in a study of PD-1 blockade in classical Hodgkin lymphoma. Data came from immunoSEQ multiplex PCR; TCRdb stores just in-frame clones and leaves some out. Of about 110,000 clones in the sample, about nine tenths were seen once. All patients relapsed after autologous stem cell transplantation, and brentuximab vedotin exposure varied. Material: peripheral blood mononuclear cells (PBMCs), obtained before the second cycle of nivolumab. The source of these receptors is a human donor with classical Hodgkin lymphoma.

The chain carries TRBV4-1 and TRBJ1-4, with D unresolved. The CDR3 is 17 residues long. The V end lost 0 bases, the J end lost 2 bases, and 13 bases lay between the germline ends. Germline values: CDR1 MGHRA, CDR2 YSYEKL. CDR3 sequence reads: CASSQDWEGSTNEKLFF. DNA of the CDR3: TGCGCCAGCAGCCAAGATTGGGAGGGATCCACTAATGAAAAACTGTTTTTT.

This rearrangement joins TRBV7-2 to TRBJ1-2; 9 bases align to TRBD1. The CDR3 runs 16 residues. V was pared by 0 bases and J by 4 bases, with 6 bases of the junction left unmatched. Germline CDR1 and CDR2: SGHTA and FQGNSA. CDR3 protein: CASSLAQGQGLYGYTF. In nucleotides, the CDR3 is TGTGCCAGCAGCTTAGCGCAAGGACAGGGGCTCTATGGCTACACCTTC.

The rearrangement links TRBV28 to TRBJ1-1, with unresolved D. V dropped 7 bases and J dropped 1 base, with 16 bases sitting between them. This CDR3 spans 15 amino acids. Germline V CDR1 and CDR2: MDHEN, SYDVKM. Here the CDR3 DNA reads TGTGCCAGCAAAAGCTCCTGGACTCCGAACACTGAAGCTTTCTTT. Protein: CASKSSWTPNTEAFF.

This clone was picked up one time. This chain connects TRBV18 to TRBJ1-2, with 7 positions matching TRBD1. This CDR3 comprises 14 residues. Trimming at V came to 2 bases and at J to 5 bases, leaving 5 bases not matched to a gene. CDR1 is KGHSH and CDR2 is LQKENI in the germline V gene. CDR3 sequence (DNA): TGTGCCAGCTCACCAGCAGGGGGGAGATATGGCTACACCTTC. Protein: CASSPAGGRYGYTF.

The V gene is TRBV15, the J gene TRBJ1-1; unclear D gene. The CDR3 is 14 amino acids. V lost 5 bases and J lost 5, with 15 bases in between. CDR1 LNHNV and CDR2 YYDKDF come from the germline V gene (reference sequence). The CDR3 protein is CATSARQFQTEAFF. The DNA of the CDR3 is TGTGCCACCAGCGCAAGACAATTTCAAACTGAAGCTTTCTTT.

V and J are TRBV7-2 and TRBJ2-1; weak D call: TRBD2 (6 bases). Deletions cut 5 bases from V and 1 base from J, with 15 bases between. This CDR3 contains 16 residues. CDR1 SGHTA and CDR2 FQGNSA come from the germline V gene. CDR3 sequence (DNA): TGTGCCAGCAGCACCGGGACTTCTCAGTCCTACAATGAGCAGTTCTTC. The encoded protein is CASSTGTSQSYNEQFF. Variable domain in full (rest from reference TRBV7-2 and TRBJ2-1): GAGVSQSPSNKVTEKGKDVELRCDPISGHTALYWYRQSLGQGLEFLIYFQGNSAPDKSGLPSDRFSAERTGGSVSTLTIQRTQQEDSAVYLCASSTGTSQSYNEQFFGPGTRLTVL.

The J gene is TRBJ2-1, the V gene TRBV13; D could derive from TRBD1 or TRBD2 (6 bases each). Germline CDR1 is PRHDT and CDR2 is FYEKMQ (reference sequence). The germline V and J ends were trimmed by 6 bases and 7 bases, with 16 bases remaining between them. This CDR3 is built from 14 residues. The CDR3 coding sequence is TGTGCCAGCAGGAAGTGGGGGGCCTGGAATGAGCAGTTCTTC. Its protein product is CASRKWGAWNEQFF.

The V and J genes are TRBV10-3 and TRBJ2-7; D gene uncertain. The germline V gene encodes CDR1 ENHRY and CDR2 SYGVKD. The CDR3 runs to 12 residues. The germline V and J ends were trimmed by 4 bases and 2 bases, with 6 bases remaining between them. This CDR3 is CAISVGTYEQYF. CDR3 in DNA: TGTGCCATCAGTGTAGGTACCTACGAGCAGTACTTC.

V gene TRBV7-2 combines with J gene TRBJ2-3; a possible D gene is TRBD1 (5 bases). Germline V lookup: CDR1 SGHTA, CDR2 FQGNSA. V was shortened by 4 bases and J by 1 base, with 18 bases between the two germline ends. This CDR3 is built from 17 residues. The CDR3 nucleotides read TGTGCCAGCAGCTCGTTAGTAGGGGTCGGAGGCACAGATACGCAGTATTTT. Translation gives CASSSLVGVGGTDTQYF.

Concerning this clone itself: Different DNA sequences within this sample yield the same CDR3. The chain combines TRBV2 with TRBJ1-1; D unresolved. This CDR3 region has 13 residues. Per the germline V gene, CDR1 is SNHLY and CDR2 is FYNNEI. V lost 3 bases to trimming and J lost 1 base, with 6 bases between them. For the CDR3, the DNA is TGTGCCAGCAGTGAGGCTCCGAACACTGAAGCTTTCTTT. Translating it yields CASSEAPNTEAFF.

The chain recombines TRBV5-4 with TRBJ2-7, with D possibly called TRBD1 or TRBD2 (6 bases each). The germline V and J ends were trimmed by 4 bases and 5 bases, with 16 bases remaining between them. The CDR3 runs to 14 residues. Looked up from germline, CDR1 is SGHNT and CDR2 is YYREEE (reference sequence). The CDR3 reads CASSSLGGGNEQYF. Here the CDR3 DNA reads TGTGCCAGCAGCAGCTTAGGGGGAGGAAACGAGCAGTACTTC.

The chain recombines TRBV28 with TRBJ2-3; D call uncertain. V lost 3 bases, J lost 1 base, and 5 bases lay in between. Germline V gives CDR1 MDHEN, CDR2 SYDVKM. This CDR3 is built from 13 residues. The CDR3 nucleotides are TGTGCCAGCAGTTTTGGGGGCACAGATACGCAGTATTTT. This translates into CASSFGGTDTQYF.

The CDR3 coding sequence is TGCGCCAGCAGCTATGAGGGGGGAAACACGCGAGAGCAGTACTTC. It encodes CASSYEGGNTREQYF. This chain connects TRBV5-1 to TRBJ2-7; D possibly matches TRBD1 or TRBD2 (6 bases each). The CDR3 has 15 residues. Germline values: CDR1 SGHRS, CDR2 YFSETQ. Trimming stripped 3 bases from V and 7 bases from J, with 20 bases between.

The CDR3 sequence: CATSRATSQGNEQYF. Written as DNA, the CDR3 is TGTGCCACCAGCAGAGCTACTTCACAGGGGAACGAGCAGTACTTC. The V gene is TRBV15, the J gene TRBJ2-7; 7 nucleotides align to TRBD1. The CDR3 runs 15 residues. The V and J ends lost 1 base and 5 bases, in that order; junction bases with no gene match: 8. CDR1 and CDR2 (germline): LNHNV, YYDKDF (reference sequence).

This sequence joins TRBV18 and TRBJ1-6; D gene unclear. V lost 3 bases and J lost 6, with 15 bases in between. Germline V gene sequence: CDR1 KGHSH, CDR2 LQKENI. This CDR3 contains 16 residues. The CDR3 here is CASSPVGSAANSPLHF. The CDR3 DNA reads TGTGCCAGCTCACCTGTCGGCTCTGCGGCTAATTCACCCCTCCACTTT.

The chain joins TRBV6-6 to TRBJ1-1, with a possible D match to TRBD1 (5 bases). CDR3 size: 15 residues. V shed 6 bases and J shed 4 bases, with 18 bases lying between them. Germline V gene sequence: CDR1 MNHNY, CDR2 SVGAGI (reference sequence). In DNA form, the CDR3 reads TGTGCCAGCAGCCCCAATGCAGGGCCACCCACTGAAGCTTTCTTT. Protein product: CASSPNAGPPTEAFF.

V and J are TRBV19 and TRBJ2-1; D is uncertain. Trimming left V 2 bases short and J 7 bases short, with 15 bases between. The CDR3 runs to 15 residues. Germline loops: CDR1 LNHDA, CDR2 SQIVND (reference sequence). In DNA, the CDR3 is TGTGCCAGTAGTATAAGCGTAGCTACCGGTAATGAGCAGTTCTTC. Its translation is CASSISVATGNEQFF.

A word on this clone: Other DNA sequences in this sample translate to the same CDR3. The chain combines TRBV15 with TRBJ1-3; TRBD1 might be the D (5 bases). The CDR3 consists of 15 residues. Germline V gene lookup returns CDR1 LNHNV and CDR2 YYDKDF (reference sequence). The V end lost 0 bases, the J end lost 3 bases, and 9 bases lay between the germline ends. The CDR3 protein is CATSRDRGHGNTIYF. The CDR3 coding sequence is TGTGCCACCAGCAGAGATCGGGGCCATGGAAACACCATATATTTT.

The chain couples TRBV28 to TRBJ2-7, with D uncertain. The CDR3 loop spans 14 amino acids. Germline V lookup: CDR1 MDHEN, CDR2 SYDVKM. V was shortened by 3 bases and J by 0 bases, with 9 bases between the two germline ends. The CDR3 nucleotides are TGTGCCAGCAGTTTTGCAGAGAGCTCCTACGAGCAGTACTTC. Its protein is CASSFAESSYEQYF.

This clone was recorded a few times. The chain joins TRBV10-3 to TRBJ2-5; 11 bases are shared with TRBD2. CDR3 size: 14 residues. With V trimmed by 2 bases and J by 5 bases, 1 base remained unmatched. Germline lookup yields CDR1 ENHRY and CDR2 SYGVKD. Written as DNA, the CDR3 is TGTGCCATCAGTGAGCCTAGCGGGAGGGAGACCCAGTACTTC. This codes for CAISEPSGRETQYF.

The chain employs TRBV4-3 and TRBJ1-2, with 9 bases that match TRBD1. Germline V gene data show CDR1 as LGHNA and CDR2 as YSLEER. The ends lost 0 bases at V and 4 bases at J; junction bases unmatched: 3. The CDR3 length is 15 residues. CDR3 sequence (DNA): TGCGCCAGCAGCCAAGACGCGGGACAGGGCTATGGCTACACCTTC. It yields the protein CASSQDAGQGYGYTF.

The chain carries TRBV2 and TRBJ2-7; no clear D gene. V was clipped by 7 bases and J by 3 bases, with 10 bases between them. Per the germline V gene, CDR1 is SNHLY and CDR2 is FYNNEI. The CDR3 runs to 12 residues. The CDR3 sequence: CASKVTNYEQYF. The DNA of the CDR3 is TGTGCCAGCAAAGTCACGAACTACGAGCAGTACTTC.

DNA for the CDR3: TGTGCCAGCAGCTTGCACCCTCCTGAGCAGTTCTTC. It is translated as CASSLHPPEQFF. The genes are TRBV5-6 and TRBJ2-1; no definite D call. V shed 1 base and J shed 9 bases, with 8 bases lying between them. Germline lookup yields CDR1 SGHDT and CDR2 YYEEEE. This CDR3 region has 12 residues.

V usage is TRBV6-1 and J usage is TRBJ2-7; D gene unclear. The germline V and J ends were trimmed by 4 bases and 2 bases, with 12 bases remaining between them. This CDR3 has 14 amino acids. The germline CDR1 and CDR2 sequences are MNHNS and SASEGT. The CDR3: CASSGLPGTYEQYF. In DNA, the CDR3 is TGTGCCAGCAGTGGGCTACCTGGTACCTACGAGCAGTACTTC.

In this sample, this clone turned up once. The rearrangement uses TRBV4-3 and TRBJ2-7; 8 bases line up with TRBD2. The V gene's germline CDR1 is LGHNA and CDR2 YSLEER. CDR3 length equals 16 residues. V dropped 2 bases and J dropped 0; count of bases not matched to a gene: 6. The CDR3 is CASSQLAGLSSYEQYF. Written as DNA, the CDR3 is TGCGCCAGCAGCCAATTAGCGGGGCTGAGCTCCTACGAGCAGTACTTC.

This sequence joins TRBV5-1 and TRBJ2-2; TRBD2 agrees at 9 bases. J was trimmed by 6 bases and V by 4 bases; bases with no gene match: 7. The CDR3 is 15 residues long. The germline V gene has CDR1 SGHRS and CDR2 YFSETQ. CDR3 bases: TGCGCCAGCAGCCTGGGGACTAGCTATGCCGGGGAGCTGTTTTTT. This gives the protein CASSLGTSYAGELFF.